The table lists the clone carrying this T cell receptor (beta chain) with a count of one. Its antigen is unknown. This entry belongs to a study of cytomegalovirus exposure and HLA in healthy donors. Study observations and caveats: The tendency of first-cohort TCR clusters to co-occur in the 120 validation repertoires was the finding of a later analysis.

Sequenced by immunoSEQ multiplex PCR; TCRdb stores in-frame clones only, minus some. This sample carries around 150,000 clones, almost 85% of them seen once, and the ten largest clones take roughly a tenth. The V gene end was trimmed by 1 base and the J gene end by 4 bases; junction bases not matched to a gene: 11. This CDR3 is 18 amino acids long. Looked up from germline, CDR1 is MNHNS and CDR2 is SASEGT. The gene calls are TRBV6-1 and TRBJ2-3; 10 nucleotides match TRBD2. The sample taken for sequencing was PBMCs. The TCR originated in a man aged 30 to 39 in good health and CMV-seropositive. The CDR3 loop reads CASSEGSASGSGADTQYF. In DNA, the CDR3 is TGTGCCAGCAGTGAAGGCTCGGCTAGCGGGAGTGGCGCAGATACGCAGTATTTT.